The clone carrying this T cell receptor beta chain was counted only a few times. Antigen specificity is unknown. This entry is derived from a study of cytomegalovirus exposure and HLA in healthy donors. Whole-study findings and limits: It was reported that the classifier diagnosed cytomegalovirus status with high specificity and sensitivity in both the original and validation cohorts.

The PCR employed 60 Vbeta primers together with 13 Jbeta primers. Assay: immunoSEQ multiplex PCR; the TCRdb copy retains only in-frame clones and omits some. The profile shows tens of thousands of clones, 82% of them singletons. The TCR originated in a woman under 30 in good health and CMV-seropositive. Material for sequencing was PBMCs.

The CDR3 here is CASSPQLAGGDTQYF. Written as DNA, the CDR3 is TGTGCCAGCAGCCCACAACTAGCAGGGGGGGATACGCAGTATTTT. The gene calls are TRBV7-2 and TRBJ2-3, with D possibly matching TRBD1 (7 bases). The CDR3 sequence is 15 residues long. Germline CDR1 SGHTA, CDR2 FQGNSA. V was trimmed by 5 bases and J by 6 bases, leaving 18 bases between them.